This TCR beta chain was profiled in a study of graft-versus-host responses after intestinal transplantation. Background on the study: Among the recipients, transplants were multivisceral, liver-intestinal, or isolated intestinal. Uniformly, recipients were administered anti-thymocyte globulin induction with subsequent tacrolimus and steroids for roughly three years. Regarding the study as a whole: In patients with graft-donor T cell macrochimerism, allograft graft-versus-host to host-versus-graft clonal ratios were high.

Germline V lookup: CDR1 MGHRA, CDR2 YSYEKL. The CDR3 length is 15 residues. Trimming pared 0 bases from V and 3 bases from J, leaving 12 bases between. Only in-frame clones appear in the TCRdb table, and some are missing; sequencing was by immunoSEQ multiplex PCR. The sample has some 93,000 clones; roughly 91% are singletons. This clone was counted a few times. Its antigen is currently unknown. The J gene is TRBJ2-7, the V gene TRBV4-1; D perhaps matches TRBD1 (5 bases). Sample: unstimulated CD8+ T cells sorted from spleen or lymph node cells, taken before intestinal transplant. The TCR sequence derives from a human donor who received an intestinal transplant. The DNA of the CDR3 is TGCGCCAGCAGCCAAGATCTCAGGGCCTTCTACGAGCAGTACTTC. This translates into CASSQDLRAFYEQYF.